This is a list of T cell receptor beta chains from one sample in a study of graft-versus-host responses after intestinal transplantation. Assay: immunoSEQ multiplex PCR; the TCRdb copy retains only in-frame clones and omits some. The sample carries roughly 120,000 clones, roughly 95% recorded once. These TCRs' antigens remain unknown. Sequencing was performed on unstimulated CD8+ T cells sorted from spleen or lymph node cells, taken before intestinal transplant. These receptors all stem from a human donor who received an intestinal transplant. The CDR3 runs from the conserved cysteine through the conserved F or W. The D gene is left open where the match is weak. Size is stated for part of the rows, as once, few or many counts, or as a class when the clone is expanded.

size	V	D	J	DNA	CDR3
NA	TRBV27	NA	TRBJ2-7	TGTGCCAGCAGTCCGGGACTGCACATACCCTACGAGCAGTACTTC	CASSPGLHIPYEQYF
NA	TRBV12-5	TRBD1	TRBJ1-2	TGTGCTAGTGGTTTCGCAACAGCCAGGGGGAGTAACTATGGCTACACCTTC	CASGFATARGSNYGYTF
NA	TRBV6-1	NA	TRBJ2-7	TGTGCCAGCAGGGATCGCTACGAGCAGTACTTC	CASRDRYEQYF
NA	TRBV9	NA	TRBJ2-7	TGTGCCAGCAGCGTCGGGGGCGGCGAGCAGTACTTC	CASSVGGGEQYF
NA	TRBV14	TRBD2	TRBJ2-3	TGTGCCAGCACCCAAATACTCCTGGGACTTTCCGGACTAGCGGGAGGCTCAGATACGCAGTATTTT	CASTQILLGLSGLAGGSDTQYF
NA	TRBV28	NA	TRBJ2-7	TGTGCCAGCAGTTCCTATTGGGCCGCCGAGGGCTCCGAGCAGTACTTC	CASSSYWAAEGSEQYF
NA	TRBV27	NA	TRBJ2-7	TGTGCCAGCAGTTTAACGATTAGCGCGGCCTACGAGCAGTACTTC	CASSLTISAAYEQYF
NA	TRBV27	TRBD1	TRBJ1-4	TGTGCCAGCAGTTCAGCCCCGGGACAGGCCCCCAAACGAAGTGAAAAACTGTTTTTT	CASSSAPGQAPKRSEKLFF
NA	TRBV29-1	NA	TRBJ2-1	TGCAGCGCCGGACCCTCCCCCTCTAGATCCAATGAGCAGTTCTTC	CSAGPSPSRSNEQFF
NA	TRBV19	TRBD1	TRBJ1-1	TGTGCCAGCACCCCAACCGGGACAGGAAGTCACACTGAAGCTTTCTTT	CASTPTGTGSHTEAFF
NA	TRBV6-5	NA	TRBJ2-7	TGTGCCAGCAGTTACTTCACAGGGGAGGGGCAGTACTTC	CASSYFTGEGQYF
NA	TRBV4-1	TRBD1	TRBJ2-1	TGCGCCAGCAGCCCGGGACAGGGGGAAAGATATGAGCAGTTCTTC	CASSPGQGERYEQFF
NA	TRBV19	NA	TRBJ2-2	TGTGCCAGTAGCGGGAGTGACACCGGGGAGCTGTTTTTT	CASSGSDTGELFF
NA	TRBV7-3	TRBD2	TRBJ2-1	TGTGCCAGCAGCCCCCGCCCCCTAGCGGGAGCCTCGGATGAGCAGTTCTTC	CASSPRPLAGASDEQFF
NA	TRBV27	NA	TRBJ2-7	TGTGCCAGCAGTTTCGGCAGTTTTTCCAGCTCCTACGAGCAGTACTTC	CASSFGSFSSSYEQYF
NA	TRBV7-7	NA	TRBJ2-1	TGTGCTAGCAGCCCCTACTCCAGCTCCTACAATGAGCAGTTCTTC	CASSPYSSSYNEQFF
NA	TRBV27	NA	TRBJ1-1	TGTGCCAGCAGTTTAATTGGGGTGGCCACTGAAGCTTTCTTT	CASSLIGVATEAFF
NA	TRBV4-1	NA	TRBJ2-7	TGCGCCAGCAGCCAGGCTCGGGGAGATCTCGCCGAGCAGTACTTC	CASSQARGDLAEQYF
once	TRBV27	NA	TRBJ1-1	TGTGCCAGCAGCCGAGGACAGATGTGGACTGAAGCTTTCTTT	CASSRGQMWTEAFF
NA	TRBV5-8	TRBD1	TRBJ1-1	TGTGCCAGCCTCGACAGGGAATGGCACACTGAAGCTTTCTTT	CASLDREWHTEAFF
once	TRBV19	TRBD2	TRBJ2-7	TGTGCCAGTAGTCAGGGAGGGGCCGACTACGAGCAGTACTTC	CASSQGGADYEQYF
NA	TRBV15	TRBD2	TRBJ2-3	TGTGCCACCAGCAGAGATCCGGCCTGGCTAGCGGGAGCTACAGATACGCAGTATTTT	CATSRDPAWLAGATDTQYF
NA	TRBV7-6	TRBD2	TRBJ2-3	TGTGCCAGCAGCTTCGGAGCGGGGGACACAGATACGCAGTATTTT	CASSFGAGDTDTQYF
NA	TRBV29-1	TRBD2	TRBJ2-5	TGCAGCGTCGAGCGGGAGCAAGAAGAGACCCAGTACTTC	CSVEREQEETQYF
NA	TRBV5-1	TRBD1	TRBJ1-4	TGCGCCAGCAGCCAGACAGGGGGGCGTGAAAAACTGTTTTTT	CASSQTGGREKLFF
NA	TRBV7-9	NA	TRBJ2-3	TGTGCCAGCAGCTTAGGCCCGGGCTCAGATACGCAGTATTTT	CASSLGPGSDTQYF
NA	TRBV29-1	TRBD2	TRBJ2-5	TGCAGCGGTAGCGGGTTCGAAGAGACCCAGTACTTC	CSGSGFEETQYF
NA	TRBV23-1	NA	TRBJ2-7	TGCGCCAGCAGTCAGAGGACAGAAAACTACGAGCAGTACTTC	CASSQRTENYEQYF
NA	TRBV13	NA	TRBJ2-5	TGTGCCAGCAGCTTATCCAGTCTCCAAGAGACCCAGTACTTC	CASSLSSLQETQYF
NA	TRBV14	TRBD1	TRBJ1-2	TGTGCCAGCAGTCCAGGGGGCAGCTATGGCTACACCTTC	CASSPGGSYGYTF
few	TRBV19	NA	TRBJ2-7	TGTGCCAGTAGTATCGATGTGGGGAGCGAGCAGTACTTC	CASSIDVGSEQYF
NA	TRBV15	NA	TRBJ1-5	TGTGCCACCAGCTCTCGACAGATCAATCAGCCCCAGCATTTT	CATSSRQINQPQHF
NA	TRBV5-5	TRBD2	TRBJ2-1	TGTGCCAGCAGCCCGCCGACTAGCGGGATTTTCGATGAGCAGTTCTTC	CASSPPTSGIFDEQFF
NA	TRBV5-4	NA	TRBJ2-7	TGTGCCAGCAGCTTGGGTGGAGAGCAGTACTTC	CASSLGGEQYF
once	TRBV2	NA	TRBJ2-3	TGTGCCAGCAGTCCCACTCTCACAGATACGCAGTATTTT	CASSPTLTDTQYF
NA	TRBV6-5	NA	TRBJ1-1	TGTGCCAGCAGTTCTCGGACGCAGCAAGGTGAAGCTTTCTTT	CASSSRTQQGEAFF
NA	TRBV10-1	NA	TRBJ2-7	TGCGCCAGCAGTGGCGGGGGCCCTACGCACGAGCAGTACTTC	CASSGGGPTHEQYF
NA	TRBV27	NA	TRBJ2-2	TGTGCCAGCAGTTTAAGCCTCGCGAACACCGGGGAGCTGTTTTTT	CASSLSLANTGELFF
NA	TRBV19	NA	TRBJ2-1	TGTGCCAGTAGTTCCTCACTCTACAATGAGCAGTTCTTC	CASSSSLYNEQFF
NA	TRBV19	NA	TRBJ1-2	TGTGCCAGTAGTATAGGCAGCGGGGGATTCTATGGCTACACCTTC	CASSIGSGGFYGYTF
once	TRBV27	TRBD2	TRBJ2-7	TGTGCCAGCAGTTTCCTGGGACTAGCGGGAGTAGGCTCCTACGAGCAGTACTTC	CASSFLGLAGVGSYEQYF
NA	TRBV29-1	NA	TRBJ1-1	TGCAGCGTTGAAGGCCTTCCGGGACACGCTGAAGCTTTCTTT	CSVEGLPGHAEAFF
NA	TRBV27	TRBD1	TRBJ2-5	TGTGCCAGCGGGGAGGACAGGGGAGGACAAGAGACCCAGTACTTC	CASGEDRGGQETQYF
once	TRBV25-1	NA	TRBJ2-1	TGTGCCAGCAGTGAATGGGTCGGGGGAACCTACAATGAGCAGTTCTTC	CASSEWVGGTYNEQFF
NA	TRBV10-3	TRBD1	TRBJ1-1	TGTGCCATCAGTGGGGAGACAGGGGAGGGAACTGAAGCTTTCTTT	CAISGETGEGTEAFF
NA	TRBV9	NA	TRBJ1-5	TGTGCCAGCAGCGAGGAGGGGGGGGGTCAGCCCCAGCATTTT	CASSEEGGGQPQHF
NA	TRBV2	NA	TRBJ1-2	TGTGCCAGCAGAGGAAATTTGGACGGCTACACCTTC	CASRGNLDGYTF
NA	TRBV29-1	NA	TRBJ2-2	TGCAGCGTTGAGTCACAGGGCACCGGGGAGCTGTTTTTT	CSVESQGTGELFF
once	TRBV15	NA	TRBJ1-1	TGTGCCACCAGCAGACACTCAGGTGAAGCTTTCTTT	CATSRHSGEAFF
once	TRBV7-6	TRBD1	TRBJ2-2	TGTGCCAGCAGCTTAGGAGTAGGACAGGAGACCGGGGAGCTGTTTTTT	CASSLGVGQETGELFF
NA	TRBV7-8	NA	TRBJ1-1	TGTGCCAGCATTATATTGACTGCCTCTGACACTGAAGCTTTCTTT	CASIILTASDTEAFF
NA	TRBV21-1	NA	TRBJ1-5	TGTGCCAGCAGCAAAATAGTGAACAGGGGCAATCAGCCCCAGCATTTT	CASSKIVNRGNQPQHF
NA	TRBV28	NA	TRBJ2-7	TGTGCCAGCACCCTAGCCGCGGGGTACGAGCAGTACTTC	CASTLAAGYEQYF
NA	TRBV2	TRBD2	TRBJ2-5	TGTGCCAGCAAAGGACTAGCGGAAATGGGGGCCCAGTACTTC	CASKGLAEMGAQYF
NA	TRBV4-2	TRBD1	TRBJ2-1	TGTGCCAGCAGCCACCGACAGGGCTCCTACAATGAGCAGTTCTTC	CASSHRQGSYNEQFF
NA	TRBV9	NA	TRBJ1-4	TGTGCCAGCAGCGTACGGGGGGCGCGGGCTAATGAAAAACTGTTTTTT	CASSVRGARANEKLFF
NA	TRBV14	TRBD1	TRBJ2-7	TGTGCCAGCACCCCGACAGGGTCAAATCGGGGAGCCTACGAGCAGTACTTC	CASTPTGSNRGAYEQYF
NA	TRBV5-6	TRBD1	TRBJ1-2	TGTGCCAGCGGCACCGGGACAGGGGCCTTCTATGGCTACACCTTC	CASGTGTGAFYGYTF